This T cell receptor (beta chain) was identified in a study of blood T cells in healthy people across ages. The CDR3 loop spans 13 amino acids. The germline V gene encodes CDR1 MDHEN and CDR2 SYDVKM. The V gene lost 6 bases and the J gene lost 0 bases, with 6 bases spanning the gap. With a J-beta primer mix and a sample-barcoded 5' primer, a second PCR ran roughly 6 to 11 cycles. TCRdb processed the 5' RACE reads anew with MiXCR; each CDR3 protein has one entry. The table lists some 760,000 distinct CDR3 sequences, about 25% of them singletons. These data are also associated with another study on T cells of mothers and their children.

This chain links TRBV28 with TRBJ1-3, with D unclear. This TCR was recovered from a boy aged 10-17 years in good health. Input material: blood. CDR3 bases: TGTGCCAGCAGGGTCCCCTCTGGAAACACCATATATTTT. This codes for CASRVPSGNTIYF.